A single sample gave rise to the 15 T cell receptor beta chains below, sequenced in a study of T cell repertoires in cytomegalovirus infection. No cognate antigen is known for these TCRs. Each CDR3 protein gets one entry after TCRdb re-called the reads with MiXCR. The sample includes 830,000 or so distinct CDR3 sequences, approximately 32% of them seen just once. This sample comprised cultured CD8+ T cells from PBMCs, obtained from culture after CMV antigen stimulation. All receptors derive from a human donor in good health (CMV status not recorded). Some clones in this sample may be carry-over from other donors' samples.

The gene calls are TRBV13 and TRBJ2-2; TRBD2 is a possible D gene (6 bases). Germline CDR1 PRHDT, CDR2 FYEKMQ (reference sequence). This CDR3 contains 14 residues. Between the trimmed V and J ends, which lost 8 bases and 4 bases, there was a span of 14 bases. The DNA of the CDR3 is TGTGCCAGCTCGCGGGGAGACTTCACCGGGGAGCTGTTTTTT. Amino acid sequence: CASSRGDFTGELFF. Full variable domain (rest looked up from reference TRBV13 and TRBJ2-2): AAGVIQSPRHLIKEKRETATLKCYPIPRHDTVYWYQQGPGQDPQFLISFYEKMQSDKGSIPDRFSAQQFSDYHSELNMSSLELGDSALYFCASSRGDFTGELFFGEGSRLTVL.

CDR3 amino acids: CSGETGYEQFF. CDR3 coding DNA: TGCAGCGGAGAAACAGGGTATGAGCAGTTCTTC. The V gene is TRBV29-1, the J gene TRBJ2-1; D might be TRBD1 (6 bases). This CDR3 comprises 11 residues. Trimming took 7 bases from V and 8 from J, leaving 12 bases between them. Germline assignment: CDR1 SQVTM and CDR2 ANQGSEA.

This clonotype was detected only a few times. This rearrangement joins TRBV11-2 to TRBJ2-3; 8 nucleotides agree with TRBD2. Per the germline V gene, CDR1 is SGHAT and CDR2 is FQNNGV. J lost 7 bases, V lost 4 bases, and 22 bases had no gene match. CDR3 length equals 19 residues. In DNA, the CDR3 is TGTGCCAGCAGCTCTAGGGATACGCCGGCGGGGGGAAGGTTGAATACGCAGTATTTT. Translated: CASSSRDTPAGGRLNTQYF. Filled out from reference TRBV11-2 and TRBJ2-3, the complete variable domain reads EAGVAQSPRYKIIEKRQSVAFWCNPISGHATLYWYQQILGQGPKLLIQFQNNGVVDDSQLPKDRFSAERLKGVDSTLKIQPAKLEDSAVYLCASSSRDTPAGGRLNTQYFGPGTRLTVL.

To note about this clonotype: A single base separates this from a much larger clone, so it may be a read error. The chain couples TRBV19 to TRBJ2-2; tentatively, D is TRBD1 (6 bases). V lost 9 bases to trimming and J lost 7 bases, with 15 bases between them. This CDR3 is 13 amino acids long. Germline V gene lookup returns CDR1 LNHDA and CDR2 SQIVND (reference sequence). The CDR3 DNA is TGTGCCAGCTTACTCTGGGACATCGGGGAGCTGTTTTTT. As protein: CASLLWDIGELFF. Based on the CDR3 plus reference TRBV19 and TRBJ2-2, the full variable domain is DGGITQSPKYLFRKEGQNVTLSCEQNLNHDAMYWYRQDPGQGLRLIYYSQIVNDFQKGDIAEGYSVSREKKESFPLTVTSAQKNPTAFYLCASLLWDIGELFFGEGSRLTVL.

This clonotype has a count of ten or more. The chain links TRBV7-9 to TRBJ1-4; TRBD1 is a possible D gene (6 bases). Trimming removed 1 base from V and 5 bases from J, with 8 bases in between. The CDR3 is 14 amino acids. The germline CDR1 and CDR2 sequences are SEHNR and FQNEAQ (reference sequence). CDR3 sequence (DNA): TGTGCCAGCAGCTTAGTCGGACAGAATGAAAAACTGTTTTTT. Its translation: CASSLVGQNEKLFF.

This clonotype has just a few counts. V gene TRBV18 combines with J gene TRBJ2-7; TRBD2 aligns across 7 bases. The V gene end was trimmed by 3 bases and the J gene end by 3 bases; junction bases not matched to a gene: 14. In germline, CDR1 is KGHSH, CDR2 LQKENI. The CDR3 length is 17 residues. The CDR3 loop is CASSPSNAAGQYYEQYF. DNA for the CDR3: TGTGCCAGCTCACCTTCGAATGCAGCGGGGCAGTACTACGAGCAGTACTTC.

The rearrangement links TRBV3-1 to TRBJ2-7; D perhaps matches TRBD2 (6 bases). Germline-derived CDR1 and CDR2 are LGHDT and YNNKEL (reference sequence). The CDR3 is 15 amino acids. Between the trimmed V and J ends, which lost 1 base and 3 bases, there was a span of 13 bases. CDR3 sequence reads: CASSQGTNTYYEQYF. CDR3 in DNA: TGTGCCAGCAGCCAAGGGACTAACACATACTACGAGCAGTACTTC.

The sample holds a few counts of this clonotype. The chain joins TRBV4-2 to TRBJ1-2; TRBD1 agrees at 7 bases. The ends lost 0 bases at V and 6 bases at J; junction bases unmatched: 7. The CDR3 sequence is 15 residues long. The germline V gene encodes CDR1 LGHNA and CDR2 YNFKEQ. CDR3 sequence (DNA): TGTGCCAGCAGCCAAGATTGGAAGGGGGCGGATGGCTACACCTTC. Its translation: CASSQDWKGADGYTF.

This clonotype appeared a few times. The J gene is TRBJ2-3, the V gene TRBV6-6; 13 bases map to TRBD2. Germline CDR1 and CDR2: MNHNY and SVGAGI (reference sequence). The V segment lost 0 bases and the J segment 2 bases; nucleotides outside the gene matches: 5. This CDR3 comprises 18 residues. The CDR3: CASSYSTTSGGDTDTQYF. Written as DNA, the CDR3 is TGTGCCAGCAGTTACTCGACCACTAGCGGGGGGGACACAGATACGCAGTATTTT.

The CDR3: CASSPGYIYGYTF. The CDR3 bases are TGTGCCAGCAGCCCGGGGTACATCTATGGCTACACCTTC. V is TRBV12-3 or TRBV12-4 and J is TRBJ1-2, with unresolved D. The germline V and J ends were trimmed by 6 bases and 4 bases, with 12 bases remaining between them. The CDR3 length is 13 residues.

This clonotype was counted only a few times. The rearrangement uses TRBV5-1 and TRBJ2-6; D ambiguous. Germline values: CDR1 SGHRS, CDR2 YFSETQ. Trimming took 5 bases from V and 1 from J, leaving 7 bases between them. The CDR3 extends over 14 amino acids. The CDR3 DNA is TGCGCCAGCAGACAAGGTTCTGGGGCCAACGTCCTGACTTTC. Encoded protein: CASRQGSGANVLTF.

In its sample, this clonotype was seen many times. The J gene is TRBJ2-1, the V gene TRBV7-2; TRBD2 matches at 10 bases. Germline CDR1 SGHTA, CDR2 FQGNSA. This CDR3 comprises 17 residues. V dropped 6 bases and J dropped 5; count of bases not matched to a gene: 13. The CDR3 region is CASRPFSGLAGDNEQFF. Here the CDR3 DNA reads TGTGCCAGCAGACCTTTTTCGGGGCTAGCGGGGGACAATGAGCAGTTCTTC.

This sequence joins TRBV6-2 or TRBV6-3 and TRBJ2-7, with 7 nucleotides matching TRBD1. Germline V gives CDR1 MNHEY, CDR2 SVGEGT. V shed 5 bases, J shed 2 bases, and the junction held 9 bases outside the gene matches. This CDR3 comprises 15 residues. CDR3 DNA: TGTGCCAGCAGTAATCAGGGGGAATGGACCTACGAGCAGTACGTC. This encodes CASSNQGEWTYEQYV.

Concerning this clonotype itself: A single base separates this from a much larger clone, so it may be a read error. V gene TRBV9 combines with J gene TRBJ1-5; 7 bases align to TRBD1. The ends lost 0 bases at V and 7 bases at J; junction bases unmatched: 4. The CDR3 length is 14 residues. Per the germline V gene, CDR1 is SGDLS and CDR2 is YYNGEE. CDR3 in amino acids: CASSVGAGGQPQHF. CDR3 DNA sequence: TGTGCCAGCAGCGTAGGGGCAGGGGGGCAGCCCCAGCATTTT.

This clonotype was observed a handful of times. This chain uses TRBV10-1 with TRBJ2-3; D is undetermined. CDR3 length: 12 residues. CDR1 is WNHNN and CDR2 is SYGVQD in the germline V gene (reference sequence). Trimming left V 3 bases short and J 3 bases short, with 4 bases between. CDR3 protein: CASSDLTDTQYF. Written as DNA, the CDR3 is TGCGCCAGCAGTGATTTGACAGATACGCAGTATTTT.